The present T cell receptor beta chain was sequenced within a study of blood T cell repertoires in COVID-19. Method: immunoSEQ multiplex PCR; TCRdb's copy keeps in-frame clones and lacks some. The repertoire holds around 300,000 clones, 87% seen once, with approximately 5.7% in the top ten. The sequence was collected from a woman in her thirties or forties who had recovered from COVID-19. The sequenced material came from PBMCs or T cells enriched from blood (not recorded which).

CDR3 loop: CASSPQGVNTGELFF. CDR3 sequence (DNA): TGTGCCAGCAGCCCCCAGGGGGTAAACACCGGGGAGCTGTTTTTT. This rearrangement joins TRBV7-9 to TRBJ2-2, with 7 bases identical to TRBD1. Germline V gene sequence: CDR1 SEHNR, CDR2 FQNEAQ (reference sequence). The CDR3 totals 15 residues. Trimming took 5 bases from V and 2 from J; bases not matched to a gene: 5.